One and the same sample provided the 12 T cell receptor beta chains below, sequenced in a study of cytomegalovirus exposure and HLA in healthy donors. Assay used: immunoSEQ multiplex PCR; TCRdb lists only in-frame clones, some missing. The table lists some 67,000 clones, about 94% of them singletons, with approximately 0.99% in the top ten. The sample was PBMCs. These receptors were collected from a woman between 18 and 29 years old in good health and CMV-seronegative.

The chain links TRBV27 to TRBJ2-7; 8 bases agree with TRBD1. The CDR3 runs 15 residues. Germline loops: CDR1 MNHEY, CDR2 SMNVEV (reference sequence). The V gene end was trimmed by 5 bases and the J gene end by 4 bases; junction bases not matched to a gene: 10. The CDR3 nucleotides are TGTGCCAGCAGTCCCGCTGGACAGGGTCTTTACGAGCAGTACTTC. It translates to CASSPAGQGLYEQYF.

This clone appeared a single time. The chain couples TRBV4-3 to TRBJ2-7; TRBD2 matches at 7 bases. Trimming took 1 base from V and 4 from J; bases not matched to a gene: 1. Germline V gene lookup returns CDR1 LGHNA and CDR2 YSLEER. The CDR3 is made up of 13 amino acids. The CDR3 coding sequence is TGCGCCAGCAGCCAAGGGGGAGGGTACGAGCAGTACTTC. This sequence encodes CASSQGGGYEQYF.

This chain uses TRBV28 with TRBJ2-3; weak D call: TRBD2 (6 bases). CDR1 is MDHEN, CDR2 SYDVKM, per germline. The germline V and J ends were trimmed by 3 bases and 6 bases, with 13 bases remaining between them. The CDR3 covers 14 residues. CDR3 bases: TGTGCCAGCAGTTTTGGGGGAGGCGGGGATACGCAGTATTTT. Amino acid sequence: CASSFGGGGDTQYF. The entire variable domain, with the rest obtained from reference TRBV28 and TRBJ2-3, is as follows: DVKVTQSSRYLVKRTGEKVFLECVQDMDHENMFWYRQDPGLGLRLIYFSYDVKMKEKGDIPEGYSVSREKKERFSLILESASTNQTSMYLCASSFGGGGDTQYFGPGTRLTVL.

The V and J genes are TRBV2 and TRBJ2-7; tentatively, D is TRBD1 (5 bases). Germline CDR1 is SNHLY and CDR2 is FYNNEI. V gave up 5 bases and J gave up 1 base, with 12 bases separating them. The CDR3 covers 14 residues. CDR3: CASSSSRESYEQYF. CDR3 nucleotide sequence: TGTGCCAGCAGTTCGAGCAGGGAATCCTACGAGCAGTACTTC.

The chain couples TRBV7-9 to TRBJ2-1, with TRBD2 matching 10 bases. After removal of 1 base from V and 8 bases from J, the junction contained 5 bases not matched to a gene. This CDR3 has 15 amino acids. The V gene's germline CDR1 is SEHNR and CDR2 FQNEAQ (reference sequence). The CDR3 DNA is TGTGCCAGCAGCTTAGGTCTAGCGGGAGTCCATGAGCAGTTCTTC. Protein sequence: CASSLGLAGVHEQFF.

This chain links TRBV27 with TRBJ2-7; 7 positions agree with TRBD2. The CDR3 length is 15 residues. V lost 5 bases, J lost 4 bases, and 11 bases stayed unmatched. Germline V gene data show CDR1 as MNHEY and CDR2 as SMNVEV (reference sequence). In nucleotides, the CDR3 is TGTGCCAGCAGTATAGTGGGGCGGGAGTTTTACGAGCAGTACTTC. Amino acids: CASSIVGREFYEQYF.

This chain uses TRBV2 with TRBJ1-1, with no clear D. Germline CDR1 SNHLY, CDR2 FYNNEI. The V and J ends lost 3 bases and 6 bases respectively, with 11 bases between them. There are 13 residues in the CDR3. CDR3 sequence: CASSDDTRAEAFF. CDR3 nucleotides: TGTGCCAGCAGTGATGATACTCGCGCTGAAGCTTTCTTT.

The J gene is TRBJ1-6, the V gene TRBV7-9; no clear D. CDR1 is SEHNR and CDR2 is FQNEAQ in the germline V gene (reference sequence). The CDR3 loop spans 15 amino acids. Trimming took off 1 base at V and 9 bases at J, with 13 bases between the two ends. The DNA for the CDR3 is TGTGCCAGCAGCTTAGGCACGGGTGGGTTTTCACCCCTCCACTTT. Residues: CASSLGTGGFSPLHF.

The chain links TRBV12-2 to TRBJ2-1; the table's D call TRBD2 went unverified against the DNA. TRBV12-2 is a listed pseudogene. This CDR3 has 20 amino acids. The CDR3 coding sequence is TGTGCAAGTCGCTTAGTACGGGGGACTAGCGGGAGGATCACCTACAATGAGCAGTTCTTC. It encodes CASRLVRGTSGRITYNEQFF.

The chain recombines TRBV7-6 with TRBJ2-7; 7 bases are a match to TRBD1. Looked up from germline, CDR1 is SGHVS and CDR2 is FNYEAQ. This CDR3 contains 14 residues. Trimming removed 1 base from V and 7 bases from J; junction bases left unmatched: 7. The CDR3 DNA is TGTGCCAGCAGCTTAGGTTCAGGGGGTCAAGAGCAGTACTTC. It translates to CASSLGSGGQEQYF.

This chain joins TRBV2 and TRBJ2-2, with TRBD1 matching over 8 bases. The CDR3 runs 15 residues. Losses at the gene ends were 1 base for V and 4 bases for J; bases not matched to a gene: 2. In germline, CDR1 is SNHLY, CDR2 FYNNEI. The CDR3: CASSEGQGSTGELFF. As DNA, the CDR3 is TGTGCCAGCAGTGAAGGACAGGGGAGCACCGGGGAGCTGTTTTTT.

The CDR3 here is CASRSSGTGAWEPQHF. In nucleotides, the CDR3 is TGTGCCAGCAGATCCTCCGGGACAGGGGCTTGGGAGCCCCAGCATTTT. The chain couples TRBV27 to TRBJ1-5, with 10 bases fitting TRBD1. J lost 8 bases, V lost 6 bases, and 13 bases had no gene match. Germline V gene lookup returns CDR1 MNHEY and CDR2 SMNVEV (reference sequence). CDR3 length: 16 residues.